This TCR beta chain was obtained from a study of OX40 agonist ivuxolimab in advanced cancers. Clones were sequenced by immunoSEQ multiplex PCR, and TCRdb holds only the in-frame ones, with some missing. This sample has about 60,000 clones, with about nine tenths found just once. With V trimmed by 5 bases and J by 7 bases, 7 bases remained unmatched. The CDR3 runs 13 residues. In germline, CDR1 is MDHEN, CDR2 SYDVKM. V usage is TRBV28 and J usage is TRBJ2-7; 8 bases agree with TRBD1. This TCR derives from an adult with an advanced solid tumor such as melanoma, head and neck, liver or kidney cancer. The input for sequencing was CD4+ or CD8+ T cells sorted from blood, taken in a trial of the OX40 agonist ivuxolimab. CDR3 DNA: TGTGCCAGCAGTCCGGACAGGGAGAGTGAGCAGTACTTC. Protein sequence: CASSPDRESEQYF.